These T cell receptor beta chains were read from a single sample in a study of cytomegalovirus exposure and HLA in healthy donors. TCRdb's copy holds only in-frame clones and misses some; the assay was immunoSEQ multiplex PCR. The sample lists roughly 150,000 clones, approximately 73% occurring once. The sample taken for sequencing was PBMCs. Receptor source: a woman younger than 30 in good health and CMV-seronegative. Both conserved end residues are part of each CDR3. The order of the fields is D gene, CDR3 length, J gene, V gene, clone size, CDR3 protein, CDR3 DNA. D genes are given only for firm matches. The listing skips clone size in some rows; elsewhere it reads once, few, many or a size class.

d_gene: -
len: 13
j_gene: TRBJ1-1
v_gene: TRBV2
abundance: -
CDR3aa: CASTRQKNTEAFF
CDR3nt: TGTGCCAGCACCAGACAGAAGAACACTGAAGCTTTCTTT

d_gene: TRBD1
len: 14
j_gene: TRBJ2-7
v_gene: TRBV6-6
abundance: -
CDR3aa: CASTPTGGLSDEYF
CDR3nt: TGTGCCAGCACGCCGACAGGGGGGCTCTCCGACGAGTACTTC

d_gene: -
len: 14
j_gene: TRBJ2-1
v_gene: TRBV7-9
abundance: few
CDR3aa: CASSLAAGGNEQFF
CDR3nt: TGTGCCAGCAGCTTAGCGGCAGGGGGGAATGAGCAGTTCTTC

d_gene: -
len: 15
j_gene: TRBJ2-7
v_gene: TRBV6-5
abundance: -
CDR3aa: CASSSTGTRSYGQYF
CDR3nt: TGTGCCAGCAGTTCCACCGGGACACGGTCTTACGGGCAGTACTTC

d_gene: TRBD2
len: 15
j_gene: TRBJ2-2
v_gene: TRBV5-1
abundance: -
CDR3aa: CASSGEGTNTGELFF
CDR3nt: TGCGCCAGCAGCGGGGAGGGGACGAACACCGGGGAGCTGTTTTTT

d_gene: -
len: 15
j_gene: TRBJ1-2
v_gene: TRBV29-1
abundance: -
CDR3aa: CSVEGWGSLGYGYTF
CDR3nt: TGCAGCGTTGAAGGATGGGGCAGCCTTGGATATGGCTACACCTTC

d_gene: TRBD1
len: 16
j_gene: TRBJ1-1
v_gene: TRBV9
abundance: few
CDR3aa: CASSVLPGTVNTEAFF
CDR3nt: TGTGCCAGCAGCGTCCTCCCCGGGACAGTTAACACTGAAGCTTTCTTT

d_gene: -
len: 17
j_gene: TRBJ2-1
v_gene: TRBV4-3
abundance: -
CDR3aa: CASSQDKTSEDLNEQFF
CDR3nt: TGCGCCAGCAGCCAAGATAAGACTTCGGAAGACCTCAATGAGCAGTTCTTC

d_gene: -
len: 16
j_gene: TRBJ2-1
v_gene: TRBV6-1
abundance: -
CDR3aa: CASSEASDSSYNEQFF
CDR3nt: TGTGCCAGCAGTGAAGCGTCGGACAGCTCCTACAATGAGCAGTTCTTC

d_gene: -
len: 16
j_gene: TRBJ2-1
v_gene: TRBV15
abundance: -
CDR3aa: CATSSSDFSSYNEQFF
CDR3nt: TGTGCCACCAGCAGTTCCGACTTCTCGTCCTACAATGAGCAGTTCTTC

d_gene: TRBD1
len: 14
j_gene: TRBJ1-4
v_gene: TRBV6-5
abundance: -
CDR3aa: CASRPRDRDVKLFF
CDR3nt: TGTGCCAGCAGGCCCCGGGACAGGGATGTAAAACTGTTTTTT

d_gene: -
len: 15
j_gene: TRBJ1-4
v_gene: TRBV7-6
abundance: -
CDR3aa: CASSLLATSNEKLFF
CDR3nt: TGTGCCAGCAGCTTATTAGCGACTTCAAATGAAAAACTGTTTTTT

d_gene: -
len: 13
j_gene: TRBJ2-2
v_gene: TRBV9
abundance: few
CDR3aa: CASTAGAAGELFF
CDR3nt: TGTGCCAGCACGGCGGGCGCGGCCGGGGAGCTGTTTTTT

d_gene: -
len: 11
j_gene: TRBJ1-1
v_gene: TRBV20-1
abundance: -
CDR3aa: CSTEGGTEAFF
CDR3nt: TGCAGCACGGAGGGTGGCACTGAAGCTTTCTTT

d_gene: -
len: 16
j_gene: TRBJ2-3
v_gene: TRBV28
abundance: -
CDR3aa: CASSPPPWGLTDTQYF
CDR3nt: TGTGCCAGCAGCCCACCTCCCTGGGGCCTCACAGATACGCAGTATTTT

d_gene: -
len: 15
j_gene: TRBJ2-2
v_gene: TRBV5-4
abundance: -
CDR3aa: CASSSRSGNTGELFF
CDR3nt: TGTGCCAGCAGCTCTCGTAGCGGAAACACCGGGGAGCTGTTTTTT

d_gene: TRBD2
len: 18
j_gene: TRBJ2-2
v_gene: TRBV5-1
abundance: -
CDR3aa: CASSLLGLAGANTGELFF
CDR3nt: TGCGCCAGCAGCTTGTTGGGACTAGCGGGAGCGAACACCGGGGAGCTGTTTTTT

d_gene: -
len: 16
j_gene: TRBJ1-5
v_gene: TRBV28
abundance: -
CDR3aa: CASSFLAGLSNQPQHF
CDR3nt: -

d_gene: -
len: 15
j_gene: TRBJ2-7
v_gene: TRBV28
abundance: few
CDR3aa: CASSFSRAGTYEQYF
CDR3nt: TGTGCCAGCAGTTTCAGCAGGGCCGGAACCTACGAGCAGTACTTC

d_gene: TRBD1
len: 13
j_gene: TRBJ2-1
v_gene: TRBV5-1
abundance: -
CDR3aa: CASRRQGYNEQFF
CDR3nt: TGCGCCAGCAGGAGACAGGGATACAATGAGCAGTTCTTC

d_gene: -
len: 13
j_gene: TRBJ2-1
v_gene: TRBV5-1
abundance: once
CDR3aa: CASSLAGGFEQFF
CDR3nt: TGCGCCAGCAGCTTGGCCGGAGGATTTGAGCAGTTCTTC

d_gene: -
len: 13
j_gene: TRBJ1-3
v_gene: TRBV27
abundance: few
CDR3aa: CASKGQGGNTIYF
CDR3nt: TGTGCCAGCAAGGGGCAAGGAGGAAACACCATATATTTT

d_gene: TRBD1
len: 16
j_gene: TRBJ2-2
v_gene: TRBV27
abundance: few
CDR3aa: CASSLSRDSYTGELFF
CDR3nt: TGTGCCAGCAGTTTATCCAGGGACAGTTACACCGGGGAGCTGTTTTTT

d_gene: -
len: 15
j_gene: TRBJ2-3
v_gene: TRBV11-2
abundance: -
CDR3aa: CASSLRQTPTDTQYF
CDR3nt: TGTGCCAGCAGCTTGCGACAGACCCCTACAGATACGCAGTATTTT